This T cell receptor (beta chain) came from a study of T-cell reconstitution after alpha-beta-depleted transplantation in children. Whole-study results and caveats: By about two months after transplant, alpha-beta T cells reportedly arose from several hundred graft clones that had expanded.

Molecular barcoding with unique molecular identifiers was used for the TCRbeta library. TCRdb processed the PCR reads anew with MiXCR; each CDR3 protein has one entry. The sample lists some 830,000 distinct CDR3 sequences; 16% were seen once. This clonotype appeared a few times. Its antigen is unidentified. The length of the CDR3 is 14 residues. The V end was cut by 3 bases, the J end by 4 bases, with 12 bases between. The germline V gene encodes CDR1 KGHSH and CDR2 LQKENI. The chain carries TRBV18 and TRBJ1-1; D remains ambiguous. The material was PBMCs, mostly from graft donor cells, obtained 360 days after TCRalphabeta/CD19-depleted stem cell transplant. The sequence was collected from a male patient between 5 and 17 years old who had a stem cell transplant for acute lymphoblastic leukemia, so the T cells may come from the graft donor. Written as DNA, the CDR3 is TGTGCCAGCTCACCCACCCCCATCCCCACTGAAGCTTTCTTT. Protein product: CASSPTPIPTEAFF.